This T cell receptor beta chain is from a study of blood T cell repertoires in COVID-19. Unmatched junction bases numbered 4, after V lost 0 bases and J lost 0 bases. The CDR3 runs to 16 residues. The V gene's germline CDR1 is SGHRS and CDR2 YFSETQ. Original processing methods: Amplification of reference gene primers was used by the study to estimate nucleated cell counts. TCRdb keeps only in-frame clones here, not all; method: immunoSEQ multiplex PCR. V and J calls and clone size are copied from that table; D and trimming were computed from the DNA. The sample comprises 100,000 to 150,000 clones, approximately 74% of which are singletons, and approximately 2% rests with the top ten.

The rearrangement links TRBV5-1 to TRBJ2-7; 9 bases are a match to TRBD2. Sequenced material: peripheral blood. The source is a woman aged 65 to 85 with acute or convalescent COVID-19. The CDR3 nucleotides are TGCGCCAGCAGCTTGGACCCTAGCGGGGCCTCCTACGAGCAGTACTTC. This gives the protein CASSLDPSGASYEQYF.